A single sample is the source of the 29 T cell receptor beta chains below, sequenced in a study of blood T cells in healthy people across ages. A second PCR of about 7 to 12 cycles used a sample-barcoded 5' primer and a J-beta primer mix. TCRdb reanalysed the 5' RACE reads using MiXCR and keeps one entry per CDR3 protein. The sample lists 550,000 to 700,000 distinct CDR3 sequences, 27% occurring once. Sequenced input: blood. The receptors were sampled from a woman in her 70s in good health.

The chain carries TRBV20-1 and TRBJ2-7; TRBD1 is a possible D gene (7 bases). The CDR3 covers 12 residues. Trimming took 5 bases from V and 3 from J, leaving 11 bases between them. Germline CDR1 is DFQATT and CDR2 is SNEGSKA (reference sequence). CDR3 bases: TGCAGTGCTGCGGGACAGAGCTACGAGCAGTACTTC. Its protein product is CSAAGQSYEQYF.

The CDR3 here is CASSLAGTGGNQPQHF. The CDR3 region has the DNA TGCGCCAGCAGCTTGGCCGGGACAGGGGGGAATCAGCCCCAGCATTTT. J is TRBJ1-5 and V is TRBV5-1, with TRBD1 matching over 11 bases. V lost 0 bases, J lost 4 bases, and 3 bases stayed unmatched. Germline V lookup: CDR1 SGHRS, CDR2 YFSETQ. This CDR3 comprises 16 residues.

The chain combines TRBV6-6 with TRBJ2-5; D is possibly TRBD1 (5 bases). CDR1 and CDR2 from the germline V gene are MNHNY and SVGAGI (reference sequence). The CDR3 has 13 amino acids. V was shortened by 8 bases and J by 5 bases, with 15 bases between the two germline ends. CDR3 sequence reads: CASADSFSETQYF. The DNA for the CDR3 is TGTGCCAGCGCAGACAGTTTTTCGGAGACCCAGTACTTC.

This clonotype has only a few counts. The chain recombines TRBV20-1 with TRBJ2-5, with D possibly TRBD2 on 6 matching bases. The J call may be mistaken, given a closer DNA end match to TRBJ2-1. Germline V gene lookup returns CDR1 DFQATT and CDR2 SNEGSKA (reference sequence). The CDR3 spans 13 residues. This CDR3 reads CSARRDPVGEQFF. The CDR3, as DNA: TGCAGTGCTAGGCGGGACCCCGTGGGGGAGCAGTTCTTC.

This clonotype appeared once. This chain uses TRBV6-6 with TRBJ2-3, with D possibly TRBD2 on 7 matching bases. The germline V and J ends were trimmed by 7 bases and 5 bases, with 19 bases remaining between them. Germline loops: CDR1 MNHNY, CDR2 SVGAGI (reference sequence). This CDR3 is built from 15 residues. The CDR3 sequence: CASTFYGGAEDTQYF. CDR3 in DNA: TGTGCCAGCACGTTTTATGGGGGGGCCGAAGATACGCAGTATTTT.

A few counts support this clonotype. The chain joins TRBV7-2 to TRBJ2-5; no clear D. From germline, CDR1 is SGHTA and CDR2 FQGNSA. The length of the CDR3 is 14 residues. V was pared by 1 base and J by 2 bases, with 8 bases between. CDR3 DNA sequence: TGTGCCAGCAGCTTAGTTGCGACGCAAGAGACCCAGTACTTC. This translates into CASSLVATQETQYF.

This clonotype showed up many times. V is TRBV12-3 or TRBV12-4 and J is TRBJ2-1; 9 nucleotides align to TRBD1. The J segment lost 3 bases and the V segment lost 7 bases, leaving 7 bases of the junction unmatched. CDR3 length equals 15 residues. The CDR3 spells CASTKGQGLYNEQFF. As DNA, the CDR3 is TGTGCCAGCACAAAGGGACAGGGCCTCTACAATGAGCAGTTCTTC.

In its sample, this clonotype was seen a few times. The chain links TRBV21-1 to TRBJ1-1; the tabulated D call, TRBD1, remains unverified against the DNA. TRBV21-1 is recorded as a pseudogene. CDR3 length equals 15 residues. CDR3: CASSIRQGPGFEAFF. As DNA, the CDR3 is TGTGCCAGCAGCATACGACAGGGACCCGGTTTTGAAGCTTTCTTT.

This clonotype has just a few counts. The chain uses TRBV12-3 or TRBV12-4 and TRBJ2-5; TRBD2 aligns across 9 bases. CDR3 size: 16 residues. J lost 0 bases, V lost 4 bases, and 6 bases had no gene match. The CDR3 region has the DNA TGTGCCAGCAGTTCAAAGAGCGGGGGGTACCAAGAGACCCAGTACTTC. This gives the protein CASSSKSGGYQETQYF.

The rearrangement links TRBV5-1 to TRBJ1-2; 7 bases agree with TRBD1. The V and J ends lost 2 bases and 6 bases, in that order; junction bases with no gene match: 4. This CDR3 has 13 residues. Germline CDR1 reads SGHRS; CDR2 reads YFSETQ. CDR3 sequence reads: CASSFTGEHGYTF. In nucleotides, the CDR3 is TGCGCCAGCAGCTTTACAGGGGAACATGGCTACACCTTC. The full variable domain, rest sourced from reference TRBV5-1 and TRBJ1-2, is KAGVTQTPRYLIKTRGQQVTLSCSPISGHRSVSWYQQTPGQGLQFLFEYFSETQRNKGNFPGRFSGRQFSNSRSEMNVSTLELGDSALYLCASSFTGEHGYTFGSGTRLTVV.

This clonotype has only a few counts. The chain is built from TRBV12-3 or TRBV12-4 and TRBJ2-3, with TRBD2 matching 8 bases. This CDR3 is built from 14 residues. With 5 bases clipped from V and 10 bases from J, the junction kept 11 bases outside the gene matches. DNA of the CDR3: TGTGCCAGCAGTCCTAGCGGGTCGGCCATTTCGCAGTATTTT. Translation: CASSPSGSAISQYF.

The chain employs TRBV10-3 and TRBJ1-2; TRBD1 matches at 7 bases. The length of the CDR3 is 13 residues. Germline V lookup: CDR1 ENHRY, CDR2 SYGVKD. V shed 10 bases and J 4 bases; nucleotides not matched to a gene: 9. For the CDR3, the DNA is TGTGCCACCAAAGAGGGGGCCGGCTATGGCTACACCTTC. Its protein product is CATKEGAGYGYTF.

The chain couples TRBV7-9 to TRBJ1-2, with 10 bases fitting TRBD1. Germline loops: CDR1 SEHNR, CDR2 FQNEAQ (reference sequence). CDR3 length equals 15 residues. J was trimmed by 10 bases and V by 8 bases; bases with no gene match: 16. In nucleotides, the CDR3 is TGTGCCAGCGTACCTCACTCCGGGACAGGGGATCTCTACACCTTC. Its protein is CASVPHSGTGDLYTF.

The chain employs TRBV20-1 and TRBJ1-4; the match to TRBD1 covers 8 bases. V was clipped by 5 bases and J by 3 bases; unmatched bases: 11. CDR1 is DFQATT and CDR2 is SNEGSKA in the germline V gene (reference sequence). This CDR3 has 16 amino acids. CDR3 nucleotides: TGCAGTGCTGCCGGACAGGGCTCTGCGGCTAATGAAAAACTGTTTTTT. It codes for CSAAGQGSAANEKLFF.

The chain employs TRBV7-2 and TRBJ1-2; 7 bases match TRBD1. Germline CDR1 is SGHTA and CDR2 is FQGNSA. V was pared by 5 bases and J by 3 bases, with 9 bases of the junction left unmatched. There are 15 residues in the CDR3. The CDR3 DNA sequence: TGTGCCAGCAGCGCTACCGCAGGGGGGGACTATGGCTACACCTTC. This gives the protein CASSATAGGDYGYTF.

This clonotype was seen more than once but under ten times. CDR3 in DNA: TGTGCCACCAGTGATTCCGGTTATGGCTACACCTTC. Protein sequence: CATSDSGYGYTF. The chain recombines TRBV24-1 with TRBJ1-2; no definite D call. The CDR3 covers 12 residues. Germline values: CDR1 KGHDR, CDR2 SFDVKD. Trimming removed 2 bases from V and 5 bases from J, with 5 bases in between.

Ten or more counts support this clonotype. V and J are TRBV7-9 and TRBJ1-2; a possible D gene is TRBD1 (5 bases). V was cut by 2 bases and J by 4 bases, with 14 bases left in between. Germline V gene sequence: CDR1 SEHNR, CDR2 FQNEAQ (reference sequence). This CDR3 has 15 amino acids. In DNA, the CDR3 is TGTGCCAGCAGCTTATCCGGGGGAACCTCCTATGGCTACACCTTC. This gives the protein CASSLSGGTSYGYTF.

This chain uses TRBV12-3 or TRBV12-4 with TRBJ2-2, with 7 bases matching TRBD2. The ends lost 5 bases at V and 5 bases at J; junction bases unmatched: 5. The CDR3 is 14 amino acids. The CDR3 nucleotides are TGTGCCAGCAGTCCGACACTAGCGACCGGGGAGCTGTTTTTT. Translating gives CASSPTLATGELFF.

V usage is TRBV12-3 or TRBV12-4 and J usage is TRBJ1-1, with TRBD1 matching over 10 bases. J lost 7 bases, V lost 6 bases, and 8 bases had no gene match. The CDR3 runs 14 residues. The CDR3 region has the DNA TGTGCCAGCAGCAGAGACAGGGGGCGAGTTGAAGCTTTCTTT. This encodes CASSRDRGRVEAFF.

The CDR3 DNA sequence: TGTGCCAGCAGCTTAGTGGGGACACAACGAGAGACCCAGTACTTC. Protein sequence: CASSLVGTQRETQYF. This chain links TRBV7-9 with TRBJ2-5, with D perhaps TRBD1 (6 bases). V was shortened by 1 base and J by 4 bases, with 13 bases between the two germline ends. Per the germline V gene, CDR1 is SEHNR and CDR2 is FQNEAQ (reference sequence). This CDR3 has 15 residues.

The CDR3 DNA reads as TGTGCCATCAGTGAGCCGAGCGGGGAGCAGTTCTTC. Its protein is CAISEPSGEQFF. V and J are TRBV10-3 and TRBJ2-5; weak D call: TRBD2 (6 bases). The DNA end lines up better with TRBJ2-1; the J call may be wrong. Germline assignment: CDR1 ENHRY and CDR2 SYGVKD. The CDR3 extends over 12 amino acids.

The rearrangement links TRBV4-3 to TRBJ2-7; D might be TRBD2 (6 bases). Germline V gene data show CDR1 as LGHNA and CDR2 as YSLEER. Trimming pared 0 bases from V and 4 bases from J, leaving 16 bases between. The CDR3 extends over 16 amino acids. CDR3: CASSQDLGRAGYEQYF. The CDR3 DNA reads as TGCGCCAGCAGCCAAGATCTCGGCAGGGCGGGGTACGAGCAGTACTTC.

The rearrangement uses TRBV29-1 and TRBJ1-1, with D perhaps matching TRBD1 (5 bases). CDR1 and CDR2 from the germline V gene are SQVTM and ANQGSEA. The ends were cut back, 7 bases at V and 7 bases at J, with 10 bases in the middle. The CDR3 is 10 residues long. The CDR3 DNA follows: TGCAGCGCGGTGACAGTTGAAGCTTTCTTT. It translates to CSAVTVEAFF. Full variable domain (rest looked up from reference TRBV29-1 and TRBJ1-1): SAVISQKPSRDICQRGTSLTIQCQVDSQVTMMFWYRQQPGQSLTLIATANQGSEATYESGFVIDKFPISRPNLTFSTLTVSNMSPEDSSIYLCSAVTVEAFFGQGTRLTVV.

This clonotype has only a few counts. The chain has TRBV5-1 and TRBJ1-2; D gene ambiguous. CDR1 is SGHRS, CDR2 YFSETQ, per germline. The CDR3 runs 14 residues. Trimming shortened V by 1 base and J by 6 bases, and 13 bases separated the two germline ends. The CDR3 nucleotides read TGCGCCAGCAGCTTGACCCACCGTCCGGATGGCTACACCTTC. Residues: CASSLTHRPDGYTF.

This clonotype turned up a few times. The chain is built from TRBV7-6 and TRBJ2-3; 7 bases match TRBD1. Per germline, CDR1 SGHVS and CDR2 FNYEAQ. There are 12 residues in the CDR3. Trimming took 0 bases from V and 11 from J; bases not matched to a gene: 2. The CDR3 here is CASSLATGWQYF. CDR3 coding DNA: TGTGCCAGCAGCTTAGCGACAGGGTGGCAGTATTTT.

Only a few counts were recorded for this clonotype. The junction departs from germline at one end; a sequencing error may be responsible. CDR3 loop: CASSHRTSQYF. The CDR3 DNA reads TGTGCCAGCAGCCATCGCACGTCCCAGTACTTT. The chain joins TRBV3-1 to TRBJ2-3; D call uncertain. The CDR3 length is 11 residues. From germline, CDR1 is LGHDT and CDR2 YNNKEL (reference sequence).

The rearrangement uses TRBV5-1 and TRBJ1-4, with a tentative D call TRBD1 (6 bases). The germline CDR1 and CDR2 sequences are SGHRS and YFSETQ. V was shortened by 4 bases and J by 5 bases, with 12 bases between the two germline ends. The CDR3 extends over 14 amino acids. The CDR3 reads CASSEGHPNEKLFF. CDR3 DNA: TGCGCCAGCAGCGAGGGACACCCGAATGAAAAACTGTTTTTT. The complete variable domain, with remaining parts taken from reference TRBV5-1 and TRBJ1-4, reads KAGVTQTPRYLIKTRGQQVTLSCSPISGHRSVSWYQQTPGQGLQFLFEYFSETQRNKGNFPGRFSGRQFSNSRSEMNVSTLELGDSALYLCASSEGHPNEKLFFGSGTQLSVL.

The chain couples TRBV5-6 to TRBJ2-5; unclear D gene. CDR3 length: 17 amino acids. Germline V gives CDR1 SGHDT, CDR2 YYEEEE. The ends were cut back, 0 bases at V and 5 bases at J, with 20 bases in the middle. The CDR3, as DNA: TGTGCCAGCAGCTTGGCGGTATTGGCTGACTCTCGGGAGACCCAGTACTTC. Encoded protein: CASSLAVLADSRETQYF.

This clonotype was detected only a few times. One end of the junction is discordant with germline, which a read error may explain. The V and J genes are TRBV20-1 and TRBJ2-3; the D gene is possibly TRBD2 (5 bases). Germline V gene data show CDR1 as DFQATT and CDR2 as SNEGSKA (reference sequence). The CDR3 has 12 residues. The CDR3 nucleotides are TGCGGTGCTAGTTCTGATATCGGAGGACTCATCTTT. Amino acids: CGASSDIGGLIF.